What follows are 12 T cell receptor beta chains derived from one specimen sequenced in a study of T cell repertoires in cytomegalovirus infection. The antigens of these receptors remain unknown. TCRdb reanalysed the reads using MiXCR and keeps one entry per CDR3 protein. The sample shows about 830,000 distinct CDR3 sequences, over 25% of them seen only once. This specimen consisted of cultured CD8+ T cells from PBMCs, obtained from culture after CMV antigen stimulation. These receptors all stem from a human donor in good health (CMV status not recorded). Some clones in this sample may be carry-over from other donors' samples.

The chain combines TRBV7-2 with TRBJ2-7, with D hard to call. Deletions cut 3 bases from V and 1 base from J, with 16 bases between. Germline V lookup: CDR1 SGHTA, CDR2 FQGNSA. CDR3 size: 16 residues. CDR3 nucleotides: TGTGCCAGCAGCTTTGACATGACAACCTTATCCTACGAGCAGTACTTC. It specifies CASSFDMTTLSYEQYF.

This clonotype was picked up one time. This chain connects TRBV15 to TRBJ2-1, with D perhaps matching TRBD2 (6 bases). CDR3 length: 16 residues. Germline CDR1 and CDR2: LNHNV and YYDKDF (reference sequence). The V end was cut by 0 bases, the J end by 4 bases, with 13 bases between. Written as DNA, the CDR3 is TGTGCCACCAGCAGAGATCGGGGGTCCGGTTACAATGAGCAGTTCTTC. Residues: CATSRDRGSGYNEQFF.

J is TRBJ2-4 and V is TRBV2, with TRBD1 matching 7 bases. The CDR3 is 16 residues long. Germline V CDR1 and CDR2: SNHLY, FYNNEI. Losses at the gene ends were 4 bases for V and 3 bases for J; bases not matched to a gene: 9. CDR3 residues: CASSVSGGQFKNIQYF. In DNA form, the CDR3 reads TGTGCCAGCAGTGTATCTGGGGGACAGTTCAAAAACATTCAGTACTTC.

The V call is TRBV9, the J call TRBJ2-5; 8 bases align to TRBD1. Losses at the gene ends were 2 bases for V and 0 bases for J; bases not matched to a gene: 6. The CDR3 contains 16 residues. Germline V gene sequence: CDR1 SGDLS, CDR2 YYNGEE. CDR3 sequence reads: CASSVTGGTYQETQYF. As DNA, the CDR3 is TGTGCCAGCAGCGTTACAGGGGGGACTTACCAAGAGACCCAGTACTTC.

The V gene is TRBV6-5, the J gene TRBJ2-1; 11 nucleotides line up with TRBD1. This CDR3 has 22 residues. V shed 0 bases, J shed 0 bases, and the junction held 16 bases outside the gene matches. Germline V gene lookup returns CDR1 MNHEY and CDR2 SVGAGI. CDR3 loop: CASSYSLAIVGQGVRSYNEQFF. The CDR3 DNA sequence: TGTGCCAGCAGTTACTCGCTTGCAATAGTGGGACAGGGGGTCCGCTCCTACAATGAGCAGTTCTTC.

This clonotype showed up just a few times. The chain uses TRBV5-4 and TRBJ2-7, with 7 bases identical to TRBD1. Germline V gives CDR1 SGHNT, CDR2 YYREEE (reference sequence). The CDR3 is 16 amino acids. V was clipped by 0 bases and J by 3 bases; unmatched bases: 9. Here the CDR3 reads CASSLVMAGGFYEQYV. The CDR3 region has the DNA TGTGCCAGCAGCTTGGTCATGGCAGGGGGTTTCTACGAGCAGTACGTC.

A few counts support this clonotype. The chain carries TRBV7-8 and TRBJ2-7; D not certain. The CDR3 length is 15 residues. With 0 bases removed from V and 2 bases from J, the gap between germline ends came to 11 bases. Germline CDR1 and CDR2: SGHVS and FQNEAQ. CDR3 nucleotide sequence: TGTGCCAGCAGCTTAGCGTACGGCGGTACCTACGAGCAGTACTTC. It is translated as CASSLAYGGTYEQYF.

The table lists this clonotype with many counts. The V and J genes are TRBV3-1 and TRBJ1-3; D remains ambiguous. CDR1 LGHDT and CDR2 YNNKEL come from the germline V gene (reference sequence). V was clipped by 1 base and J by 4 bases, with 11 bases between them. This CDR3 has 15 amino acids. The CDR3 nucleotides are TGTGCCAGCAGCCAAGGTATCCTATCCGGAAACACCATATATTTT. Translating it yields CASSQGILSGNTIYF.

This clonotype was counted only a few times. The chain employs TRBV28 and TRBJ1-1; D gene uncertain. The CDR3 sequence is 14 residues long. V was cut by 6 bases and J by 0 bases, with 11 bases left in between. Germline-derived CDR1 and CDR2 are MDHEN and SYDVKM. CDR3 nucleotides: TGTGCCAGCAGCACACTTGGACTGAACACTGAAGCTTTCTTT. Its protein is CASSTLGLNTEAFF.

The CDR3 DNA follows: TGTGCCAGCAGTTACATTTTAGTCTCTGGGGCCAACGTCCTGACTTTC. Its protein is CASSYILVSGANVLTF. The V and J genes are TRBV6-2 or TRBV6-3 and TRBJ2-6, with D hard to call. Germline V gene sequence: CDR1 MNHEY, CDR2 SVGEGT. V lost 2 bases and J lost 0, with 8 bases in between. The CDR3 extends over 16 amino acids.

The chain couples TRBV24-1 to TRBJ2-1; 8 nucleotides align to TRBD1. Germline values: CDR1 KGHDR, CDR2 SFDVKD. Trimming at V came to 9 bases and at J to 9 bases, leaving 6 bases not matched to a gene. The CDR3 covers 12 residues. DNA of the CDR3: TGTGCCACCTCTACAGGGGGACTTGAGCAGTTCTTC. Translating it yields CATSTGGLEQFF.

This clonotype was counted at least ten times. The J gene is TRBJ2-7, the V gene TRBV6-2 or TRBV6-3, with a weak D call TRBD1 (6 bases). Germline CDR1 MNHEY, CDR2 SVGEGT. The CDR3 totals 15 residues. Trimming removed 5 bases at V and 7 bases at J, with 21 bases between. This CDR3 is CASSRGTPQPREQYV. The CDR3 DNA reads TGTGCCAGCAGTAGAGGGACACCTCAGCCCCGTGAGCAGTACGTC.